The 18 T cell receptor beta chains below come from one sample, sequenced in a study of blood T cell repertoires in COVID-19. Measured with immunoSEQ multiplex PCR; TCRdb has only the in-frame clones, and not every one. The top ten hold about 5.3% of the sample, which has 160,000 or so clones, over 75% seen once. Sequencing used PBMCs or T cells enriched from blood (not recorded which). The receptors come from a woman aged 40 to 49 with acute COVID-19.

The rearrangement links TRBV11-2 to TRBJ1-2; weak D call: TRBD1 (6 bases). The V gene's germline CDR1 is SGHAT and CDR2 FQNNGV. V was shortened by 5 bases and J by 5 bases, with 12 bases between the two germline ends. The CDR3 has 13 residues. As DNA, the CDR3 is TGTGCCAGCAGCGTGGGACAACCATATGGCTACACCTTC. This sequence encodes CASSVGQPYGYTF.

About this clone: This same CDR3 is encoded by further DNA sequences in the sample. This chain links TRBV7-9 with TRBJ2-1; the match to TRBD2 covers 11 bases. The CDR3 runs 16 residues. V trimming: 3 bases; J trimming: 1 base; junction bases outside the gene matches: 2. CDR1 is SEHNR, CDR2 FQNEAQ, per germline (reference sequence). CDR3 nucleotides: TGTGCCAGCAGCTTGGGACTAGCGGTTTCCTACAATGAGCAGTTCTTC. Translated: CASSLGLAVSYNEQFF.

The chain recombines TRBV6-5 with TRBJ1-5; 8 bases match TRBD1. Trimming at V came to 6 bases and at J to 3 bases, leaving 7 bases not matched to a gene. The germline CDR1 and CDR2 sequences are MNHEY and SVGAGI. The CDR3 loop spans 15 amino acids. CDR3 residues: CASRTGQGSNQPQHF. The CDR3 bases are TGTGCCAGCAGGACCGGACAGGGCTCCAATCAGCCCCAGCATTTT.

This chain links TRBV10-3 with TRBJ1-3; 7 bases map to TRBD1. The CDR3 runs 15 residues. Germline CDR1 is ENHRY and CDR2 is SYGVKD. J was trimmed by 4 bases and V by 8 bases; bases with no gene match: 11. The CDR3 DNA reads as TGTGCCATCGCAGGGACGACAGGGTTCGGAAACACCATATATTTT. Translation gives CAIAGTTGFGNTIYF.

The rearrangement links TRBV12-5 to TRBJ2-1, with 8 bases lining up with TRBD2. The junction had 2 bases not matched to a gene; V was cut back by 5 bases and J by 2 bases. Germline CDR1 reads LGHNT; CDR2 reads FRNRAP. The CDR3 is made up of 14 amino acids. CDR3 DNA: TGTGCTAGTGGTCGGGAGGGTACCTACAATGAGCAGTTCTTC. Translated, it gives CASGREGTYNEQFF.

The V call is TRBV6-5, the J call TRBJ2-5, with 7 bases that match TRBD1. Trimming cost V 6 bases and J 5 bases; bases outside gene matches: 12. From germline, CDR1 is MNHEY and CDR2 SVGAGI. The CDR3 is 15 amino acids. The CDR3: CASSPGQPVPETQYF. The DNA of the CDR3 is TGTGCCAGCAGCCCGGGACAGCCGGTCCCGGAGACCCAGTACTTC.

This clone was found a few times. The chain uses TRBV5-4 and TRBJ2-1, with 13 bases matching TRBD2. V was clipped by 4 bases and J by 8 bases; unmatched bases: 9. Per germline, CDR1 SGHNT and CDR2 YYREEE (reference sequence). The CDR3 has 16 amino acids. The DNA for the CDR3 is TGTGCCAGCAGCCCTCGGACTAGCGGGAGTCGGCATGAGCAGTTCTTC. This encodes CASSPRTSGSRHEQFF. Variable domain in full (rest from reference TRBV5-4 and TRBJ2-1): ETGVTQSPTHLIKTRGQQVTLRCSSQSGHNTVSWYQQALGQGPQFIFQYYREEENGRGNFPPRFSGLQFPNYSSELNVNALELDDSALYLCASSPRTSGSRHEQFFGPGTRLTVL.

J is TRBJ2-3 and V is TRBV20-1; TRBD1 is a possible D gene (6 bases). The germline V and J ends were trimmed by 3 bases and 8 bases, with 12 bases remaining between them. The CDR3 spans 12 residues. CDR1 is DFQATT, CDR2 SNEGSKA, per germline (reference sequence). CDR3 sequence reads: CSASRTEGTQYF. The CDR3 DNA follows: TGCAGTGCTAGTAGGACAGAAGGTACGCAGTATTTT.

The chain recombines TRBV4-1 with TRBJ2-5, with 8 bases aligning to TRBD2. The trim removed 4 bases at V and 6 bases at J, leaving 16 bases unmatched. This CDR3 has 17 amino acids. In germline, CDR1 is MGHRA, CDR2 YSYEKL. This CDR3 reads CASSLGLREGFGKTQYF. In nucleotides, the CDR3 is TGCGCCAGCAGCCTTGGCCTCCGGGAGGGCTTCGGAAAGACCCAGTACTTC.

The genes are TRBV11-2 and TRBJ2-6; 9 nucleotides match TRBD2. Germline V gives CDR1 SGHAT, CDR2 FQNNGV. The CDR3 runs 19 residues. Losses at the gene ends were 6 bases for V and 7 bases for J; bases not matched to a gene: 19. The CDR3 is CASRRWGYGAGGGANVLTF. The CDR3 nucleotides read TGTGCCAGCAGGCGGTGGGGCTATGGAGCGGGAGGTGGAGCCAACGTCCTGACTTTC. Complete variable domain (other parts from reference TRBV11-2 and TRBJ2-6): EAGVAQSPRYKIIEKRQSVAFWCNPISGHATLYWYQQILGQGPKLLIQFQNNGVVDDSQLPKDRFSAERLKGVDSTLKIQPAKLEDSAVYLCASRRWGYGAGGGANVLTFGAGSRLTVL.

V gene TRBV9 combines with J gene TRBJ2-3, with 7 positions matching TRBD1. Germline V gene lookup returns CDR1 SGDLS and CDR2 YYNGEE. The length of the CDR3 is 16 residues. V shed 2 bases, J shed 0 bases, and the junction held 6 bases outside the gene matches. The CDR3 protein is CASSVGTASSTDTQYF. The CDR3 DNA reads as TGTGCCAGCAGCGTGGGGACAGCATCTAGCACAGATACGCAGTATTTT.

As DNA, the CDR3 is TGCAGCGTGTTGACAGGCAGCCTCGGAGATACGCAGTATTTT. This sequence encodes CSVLTGSLGDTQYF. This chain joins TRBV29-1 and TRBJ2-3; maybe TRBD1 (6 bases). This CDR3 spans 14 amino acids. Trimming removed 6 bases at V and 5 bases at J, with 18 bases between. Looked up from germline, CDR1 is SQVTM and CDR2 is ANQGSEA.

This clone was picked up a small number of times. V usage is TRBV3-1 (or the pseudogene TRBV3-2) and J usage is TRBJ2-7; D perhaps matches TRBD2 (7 bases). This CDR3 spans 15 amino acids. V was clipped by 5 bases and J by 4 bases, with 18 bases between them. CDR1 is LGHDT, CDR2 YNNKEL, per germline (reference sequence). CDR3 coding DNA: TGTGCCAGCAGCGCGCGGGGGACACCAACTTACGAGCAGTACTTC. This codes for CASSARGTPTYEQYF.

The DNA for the CDR3 is TGTGCCACCAGTGAGTTAGGGAACTGTTTGGGGCATCTCCGACAGGGCTCAGCTTTCTTT. This codes for CATSELGNCLGHLRQGSAFF. The chain joins TRBV24-1 to TRBJ1-1; TRBD1 matches 7 bases. V was pared by 4 bases and J by 10 bases, with 29 bases of the junction left unmatched. The CDR3 runs to 20 residues. CDR1 KGHDR and CDR2 SFDVKD come from the germline V gene.

This chain uses TRBV7-3 with TRBJ1-2; no firm D call. There are 13 residues in the CDR3. Germline CDR1 reads SGHTA; CDR2 reads FQGTGA. Trimming pared 5 bases from V and 4 bases from J, leaving 11 bases between. The CDR3 DNA is TGTGCCAGCAGCCCGTCACATGGCTATGGCTACACCTTC. Amino acids: CASSPSHGYGYTF.

This clone was detected only once. The V call is TRBV6-1, the J call TRBJ2-1; TRBD2 aligns across 16 bases. The CDR3 totals 19 residues. The J segment lost 2 bases and the V segment lost 4 bases, leaving 8 bases of the junction unmatched. Germline V gives CDR1 MNHNS, CDR2 SASEGT. The CDR3, as DNA: TGTGCCAGCAGTGCCTTGGGACTAGCGGGAGGGCGTGCCTACAATGAGCAGTTCTTC. This encodes CASSALGLAGGRAYNEQFF.

The chain combines TRBV6-5 with TRBJ2-7; 8 nucleotides align to TRBD2. This CDR3 is built from 15 residues. Germline V gives CDR1 MNHEY, CDR2 SVGAGI. V trimming: 8 bases; J trimming: 7 bases; junction bases outside the gene matches: 16. CDR3: CASLESGAGAGEQYV. CDR3 coding DNA: TGTGCCAGCCTGGAGAGTGGAGCGGGAGCGGGAGAGCAGTACGTC.

This chain joins TRBV5-1 and TRBJ1-6; the D is unclear. Germline V gene lookup returns CDR1 SGHRS and CDR2 YFSETQ. Trimming left V 3 bases short and J 4 bases short, with 14 bases between. This CDR3 has 16 residues. CDR3 nucleotide sequence: TGCGCCAGCAGCTCCACGTACGGGGTTTATAATTCACCCCTCCACTTT. It yields the protein CASSSTYGVYNSPLHF.